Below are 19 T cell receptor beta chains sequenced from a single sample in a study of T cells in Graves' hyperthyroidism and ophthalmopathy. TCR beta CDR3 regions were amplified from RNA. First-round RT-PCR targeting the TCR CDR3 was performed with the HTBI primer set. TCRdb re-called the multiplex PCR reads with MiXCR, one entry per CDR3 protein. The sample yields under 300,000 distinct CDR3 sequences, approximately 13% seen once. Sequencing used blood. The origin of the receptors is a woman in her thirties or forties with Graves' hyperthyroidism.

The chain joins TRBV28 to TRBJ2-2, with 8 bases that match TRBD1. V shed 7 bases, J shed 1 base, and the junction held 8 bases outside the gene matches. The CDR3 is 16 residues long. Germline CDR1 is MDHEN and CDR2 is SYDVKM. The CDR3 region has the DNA TGTGCCAGCAAGGGGGCCGGGACAGGGAACACCGGGGAGCTGTTTTTT. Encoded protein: CASKGAGTGNTGELFF.

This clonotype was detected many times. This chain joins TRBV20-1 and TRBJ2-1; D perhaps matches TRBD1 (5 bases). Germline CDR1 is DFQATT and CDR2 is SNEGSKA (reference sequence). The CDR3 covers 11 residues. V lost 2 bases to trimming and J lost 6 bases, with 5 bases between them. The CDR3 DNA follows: TGCAGTGCTAGAAGGGGCAATGAGCAGTTCTTC. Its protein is CSARRGNEQFF.

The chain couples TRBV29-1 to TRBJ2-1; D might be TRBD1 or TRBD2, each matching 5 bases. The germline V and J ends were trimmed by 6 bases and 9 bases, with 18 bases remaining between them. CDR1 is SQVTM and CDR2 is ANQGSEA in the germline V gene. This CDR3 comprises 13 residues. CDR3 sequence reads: CSVDPGRGSEQFF. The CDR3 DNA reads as TGCAGCGTCGATCCGGGACGTGGGTCTGAGCAGTTCTTC.

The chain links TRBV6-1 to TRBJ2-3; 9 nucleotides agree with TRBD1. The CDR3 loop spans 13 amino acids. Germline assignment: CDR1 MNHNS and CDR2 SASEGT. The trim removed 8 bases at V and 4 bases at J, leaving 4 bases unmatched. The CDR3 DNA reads TGTGCCAGCTACAGGGGGCGGGCAGATACGCAGTATTTT. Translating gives CASYRGRADTQYF.

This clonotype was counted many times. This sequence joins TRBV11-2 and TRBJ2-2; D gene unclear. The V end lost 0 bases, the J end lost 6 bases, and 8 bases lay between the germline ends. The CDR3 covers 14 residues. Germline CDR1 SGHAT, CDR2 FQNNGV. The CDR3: CASSLEKGPGELFF. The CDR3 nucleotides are TGTGCCAGCAGCTTAGAAAAGGGCCCCGGGGAGCTGTTTTTT.

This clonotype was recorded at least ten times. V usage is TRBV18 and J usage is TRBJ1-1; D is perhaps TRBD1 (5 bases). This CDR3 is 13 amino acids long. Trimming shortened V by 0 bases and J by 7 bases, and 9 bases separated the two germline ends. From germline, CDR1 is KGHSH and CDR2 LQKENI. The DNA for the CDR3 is TGTGCCAGCTCACCACCCGTGACAGATGAAGCTTTCTTT. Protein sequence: CASSPPVTDEAFF.

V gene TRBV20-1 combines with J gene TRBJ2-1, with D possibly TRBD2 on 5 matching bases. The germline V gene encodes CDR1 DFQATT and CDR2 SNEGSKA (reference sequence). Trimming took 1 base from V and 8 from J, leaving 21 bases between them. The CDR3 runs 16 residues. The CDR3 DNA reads TGCAGTGCTAGAGCCATGACTACGCCAGGTCGGGATGAGCAGTTCTTC. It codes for CSARAMTTPGRDEQFF.

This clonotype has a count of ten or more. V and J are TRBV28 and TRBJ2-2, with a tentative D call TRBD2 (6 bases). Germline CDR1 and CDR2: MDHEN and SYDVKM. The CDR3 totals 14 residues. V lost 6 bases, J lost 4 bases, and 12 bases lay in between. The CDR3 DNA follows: TGTGCCAGCAGCTCGTCCGGGAGCACCGGGGAGCTGTTTTTT. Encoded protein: CASSSSGSTGELFF. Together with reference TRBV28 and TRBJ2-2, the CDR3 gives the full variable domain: DVKVTQSSRYLVKRTGEKVFLECVQDMDHENMFWYRQDPGLGLRLIYFSYDVKMKEKGDIPEGYSVSREKKERFSLILESASTNQTSMYLCASSSSGSTGELFFGEGSRLTVL.

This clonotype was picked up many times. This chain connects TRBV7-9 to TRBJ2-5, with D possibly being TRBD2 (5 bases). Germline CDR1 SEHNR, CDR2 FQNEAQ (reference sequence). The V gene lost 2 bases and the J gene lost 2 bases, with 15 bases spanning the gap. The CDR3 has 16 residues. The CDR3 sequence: CASSLPPVGGQETQYF. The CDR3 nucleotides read TGTGCCAGCAGCTTACCCCCCGTGGGCGGGCAAGAGACCCAGTACTTC.

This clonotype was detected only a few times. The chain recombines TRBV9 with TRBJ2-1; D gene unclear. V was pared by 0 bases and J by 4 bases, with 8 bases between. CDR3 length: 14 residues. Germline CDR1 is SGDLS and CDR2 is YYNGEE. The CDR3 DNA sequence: TGTGCCAGCAGCGTAGGTATGGTTTACAATGAGCAGTTCTTC. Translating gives CASSVGMVYNEQFF.

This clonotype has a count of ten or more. The CDR3: CSAATGRGGNQPQHF. In DNA, the CDR3 is TGCAGTGCCGCCACAGGGCGGGGAGGCAATCAGCCCCAGCATTTT. The J gene is TRBJ1-5, the V gene TRBV20-1; D perhaps matches TRBD1 (6 bases). V lost 6 bases and J lost 2, with 17 bases in between. The CDR3 is made up of 15 amino acids. Germline values: CDR1 DFQATT, CDR2 SNEGSKA (reference sequence).

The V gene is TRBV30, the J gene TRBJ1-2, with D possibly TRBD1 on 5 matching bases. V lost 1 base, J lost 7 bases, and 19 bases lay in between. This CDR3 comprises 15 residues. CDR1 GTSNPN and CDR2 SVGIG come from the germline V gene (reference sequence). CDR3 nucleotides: TGTGCCTGGAGTGGTGGGGAGGGGCGCGATGGTGGCTACACCTTC. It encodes CAWSGGEGRDGGYTF.

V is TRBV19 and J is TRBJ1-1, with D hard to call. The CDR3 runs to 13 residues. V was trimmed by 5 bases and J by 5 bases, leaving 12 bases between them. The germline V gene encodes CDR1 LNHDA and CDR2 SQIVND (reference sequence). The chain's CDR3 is CASSEEVWTEAFF. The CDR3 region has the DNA TGTGCCAGTAGTGAGGAGGTATGGACTGAAGCTTTCTTT.

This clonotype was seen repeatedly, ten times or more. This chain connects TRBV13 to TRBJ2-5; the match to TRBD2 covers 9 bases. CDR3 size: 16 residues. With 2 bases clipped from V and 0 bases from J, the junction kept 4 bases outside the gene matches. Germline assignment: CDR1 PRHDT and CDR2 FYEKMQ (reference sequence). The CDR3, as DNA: TGTGCCAGCAGCTTATCGAGACTAGCGGACCAAGAGACCCAGTACTTC. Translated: CASSLSRLADQETQYF.

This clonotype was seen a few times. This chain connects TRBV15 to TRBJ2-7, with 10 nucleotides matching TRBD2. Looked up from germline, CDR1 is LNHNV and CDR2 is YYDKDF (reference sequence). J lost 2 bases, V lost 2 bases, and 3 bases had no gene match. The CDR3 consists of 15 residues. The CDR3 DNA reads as TGTGCCACCAGCAGATCTAGCGGGAGTCCCTACGAGCAGTACTTC. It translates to CATSRSSGSPYEQYF.

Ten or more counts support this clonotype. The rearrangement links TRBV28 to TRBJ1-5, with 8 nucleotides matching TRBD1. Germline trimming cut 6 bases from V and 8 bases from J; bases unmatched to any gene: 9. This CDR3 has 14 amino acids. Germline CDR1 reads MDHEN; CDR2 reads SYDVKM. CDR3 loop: CASSPTGGSEPQHF. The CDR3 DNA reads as TGTGCCAGCAGCCCAACAGGGGGGAGCGAGCCCCAGCATTTT.

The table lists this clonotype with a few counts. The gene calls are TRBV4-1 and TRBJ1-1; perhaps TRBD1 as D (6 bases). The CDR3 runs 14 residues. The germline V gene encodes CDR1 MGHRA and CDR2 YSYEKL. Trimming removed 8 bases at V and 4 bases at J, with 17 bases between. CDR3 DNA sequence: TGCGCCAGCGGTACAGGGTTGGGGTTCACTGAAGCTTTCTTT. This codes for CASGTGLGFTEAFF.

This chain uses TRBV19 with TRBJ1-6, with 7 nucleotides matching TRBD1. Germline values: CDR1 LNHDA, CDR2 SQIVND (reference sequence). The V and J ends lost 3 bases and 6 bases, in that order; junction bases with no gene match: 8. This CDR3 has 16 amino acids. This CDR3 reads CASSIVGTEPNSPLHF. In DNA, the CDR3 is TGTGCCAGTAGTATTGTGGGGACAGAACCTAATTCACCCCTCCACTTT.

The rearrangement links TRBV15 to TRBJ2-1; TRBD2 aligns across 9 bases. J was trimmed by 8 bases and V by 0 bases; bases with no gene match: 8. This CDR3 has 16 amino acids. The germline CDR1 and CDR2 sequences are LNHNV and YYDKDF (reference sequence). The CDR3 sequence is CATSRDRAGGEDEQFF. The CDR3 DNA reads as TGTGCCACCAGCAGAGATCGGGCGGGAGGGGAAGATGAGCAGTTCTTC.